The rows below give T cell receptor beta chains drawn from one sample of a study of cytomegalovirus exposure and HLA in healthy donors. Some clones are missing from TCRdb's copy, which holds only in-frame ones; the method was immunoSEQ multiplex PCR. The data show about 160,000 clones, approximately 84% seen once. Sample: PBMCs. The receptors were gathered from a man in his thirties or forties in good health and CMV-seronegative. The CDR3 runs from the conserved cysteine through the conserved F or W. A D gene is named only where the DNA matches it firmly. A clone size is listed for some rows: how often the clone was seen (once, few, many), or a class if it is expanded.

j_call v_call clone_size d_call cdr3_aa cdr3_nt
TRBJ1-4 TRBV28 NA NA CASSRKTGAGEKLFF TGTGCCAGCAGCCGTAAGACAGGCGCCGGGGAAAAACTGTTTTTT
TRBJ1-5 TRBV19 NA TRBD1 CASSIRTGLGNQPQHF TGTGCCAGTAGTATTCGGACAGGGCTGGGCAATCAGCCCCAGCATTTT
TRBJ1-2 TRBV7-2 once NA CASSPGEANYGYTF TGTGCCAGCAGTCCCGGGGAAGCTAACTATGGCTACACCTTC
TRBJ2-3 TRBV5-1 NA TRBD2 CASSLTRGALTDTQYF TGCGCCAGCAGCTTGACGCGGGGGGCCCTCACAGATACGCAGTATTTT
TRBJ2-5 TRBV6-5 NA TRBD2 CASSYSMSSGQETQYF TGTGCCAGCAGTTACTCAATGTCTAGCGGCCAAGAGACCCAGTACTTC
TRBJ1-3 TRBV30 NA NA CAWSVSKSGNTIYF TGTGCCTGGAGTGTAAGCAAATCTGGAAACACCATATATTTT
TRBJ2-7 TRBV19 NA NA CASSIRRGSSYEQYF TGTGCCAGTAGTATTCGTCGGGGATCAAGTTACGAGCAGTACTTC
TRBJ2-3 TRBV30 NA TRBD2 CAWNLAGRSTDTQYF TGTGCCTGGAATTTAGCGGGGCGTAGCACAGATACGCAGTATTTT
TRBJ2-1 TRBV19 few TRBD1 CASSVDRGPDEQFF TGTGCCAGTAGTGTTGACAGGGGGCCGGATGAGCAGTTCTTC
TRBJ2-1 TRBV19 NA NA CASSIRLVLTLYNEQFF TGTGCCAGTAGTATAAGGTTGGTGCTAACACTATACAATGAGCAGTTCTTC
TRBJ2-7 TRBV6-1 NA NA CASRVVEGSSYEQYF TGTGCCAGCAGGGTCGTCGAGGGAAGCTCCTACGAGCAGTACTTC
TRBJ1-5 TRBV6-5 NA NA CASSYSSGEPQHF TGTGCCAGCAGTTACTCCTCCGGGGAGCCCCAGCATTTT
TRBJ2-7 TRBV7-6 NA NA CASSSRPRGIYEQYF TGTGCCAGCAGCTCCAGGCCCCGGGGGATCTACGAGCAGTACTTC
TRBJ1-1 TRBV5-1 NA TRBD1 CASSPGQGMNTEAFF TGCGCCAGCAGCCCAGGACAGGGGATGAACACTGAAGCTTTCTTT
TRBJ1-5 TRBV6-6 once NA CASSYSGMSNQPQHF TGTGCCAGCAGTTACTCCGGGATGAGCAATCAGCCCCAGCATTTT
TRBJ1-1 TRBV5-4 once NA CASSLGVNTEAFF TGTGCCAGCAGCTTGGGCGTGAACACTGAAGCTTTCTTT
TRBJ2-7 TRBV7-9 NA NA CASSLTHQGTTYEQYF TGTGCCAGCAGCTTAACCCACCAGGGGACGACCTACGAGCAGTACTTC
TRBJ1-1 TRBV4-1 NA NA CASRGHLKNTEAFF TGCGCCAGCCGCGGACACTTGAAGAACACTGAAGCTTTCTTT
TRBJ1-1 TRBV6-5 NA NA CASSEGDIAEAFF TGTGCCAGCAGTGAAGGGGACATCGCTGAAGCTTTCTTT
TRBJ1-3 TRBV9 NA NA CASSTRTEVNTIYF TGTGCCAGCAGCACCAGGACAGAAGTGAACACCATATATTTT
TRBJ2-1 TRBV25-1 NA NA CASSSLLTRDSSYNEQFF TGTGCCAGCAGTTCTTTACTTACTCGGGACTCGTCCTACAATGAGCAGTTCTTC
TRBJ1-1 TRBV7-3 NA NA CASSLWGGSTEAFF TGTGCCAGCAGCTTATGGGGGGGCAGCACTGAAGCTTTCTTT
TRBJ2-7 TRBV19 NA NA CASSILEGLEQYF TGTGCCAGTAGTATTCTCGAGGGACTCGAGCAGTACTTC
TRBJ2-1 TRBV7-8 NA TRBD2 CASSPSGFEQFF TGTGCCAGCAGCCCTAGCGGGTTCGAGCAGTTCTTC
TRBJ1-2 TRBV11-2 NA TRBD1 CASSQGARGYTF TGTGCCAGCAGCCAGGGGGCGCGGGGCTACACCTTC
TRBJ2-5 TRBV21-1 once NA CASSTKSGAGVQETQYF TGTGCCAGCAGCACCAAGTCGGGGGCGGGGGTTCAAGAGACCCAGTACTTC
TRBJ2-3 TRBV19 NA TRBD2 CASSPGAGGINTQYF TGTGCCAGTTCCCCTGGTGCGGGGGGTATAAATACGCAGTATTTT
TRBJ1-1 TRBV6-5 NA NA CASSTLTGAEAFF TGTGCCAGCAGTACTCTTACGGGGGCTGAAGCTTTCTTT
TRBJ2-1 TRBV19 NA TRBD1 CASSITGGFFSGAKAYNEQFF TGTGCCAGTAGTATTACAGGGGGGTTTTTCAGTGGAGCCAAGGCCTACAATGAGCAGTTCTTC
TRBJ1-3 TRBV15 NA NA CATSRDRQLGNTIYF TGTGCCACCAGCAGAGATAGACAGCTTGGAAACACCATATATTTT
TRBJ2-7 TRBV2 NA NA CASSGSGPSYEQYF TGTGCCAGCAGTGGGAGCGGACCATCCTACGAGCAGTACTTC
TRBJ1-6 TRBV6-5 few NA CASSYGEINSPLHF TGTGCCAGCAGTTACGGGGAGATAAATTCACCCCTCCACTTT
TRBJ2-3 TRBV6-5 NA NA CASSYSRLTDTQYF TGTGCCAGCAGTTACTCAAGACTGACAGATACGCAGTATTTT
TRBJ1-2 TRBV27 NA NA CASSSPGHPPYGYTF TGTGCCAGCAGTTCTCCGGGACACCCTCCCTATGGCTACACCTTC
TRBJ2-1 TRBV28 NA TRBD2 CASSPRLAGAGNEQFF TGTGCCAGCAGTCCCCGACTAGCGGGAGCGGGGAATGAGCAGTTCTTC
TRBJ2-5 TRBV28 NA NA CASLDPLGETQYF TGTGCCAGCCTCGACCCCCTCGGGGAGACCCAGTACTTC
TRBJ2-5 TRBV5-4 NA TRBD1 CASSSRDRAEETQYF TGTGCCAGCAGCTCTAGGGACAGGGCCGAAGAGACCCAGTACTTC
TRBJ2-7 TRBV7-9 NA TRBD2 CSSSFLAGAFREQYF TGTTCCAGCAGCTTCCTAGCGGGGGCCTTTCGCGAGCAGTACTTC
TRBJ1-2 TRBV5-8 NA NA CASSPYPFDRIFYGYTF TGTGCCAGCAGCCCATACCCATTTGACAGGATCTTCTATGGCTACACCTTC
TRBJ2-1 TRBV6-4 few NA CASSGVAASYNEQFF TGTGCCAGCAGTGGGGTAGCGGCCTCCTACAATGAGCAGTTCTTC
TRBJ2-1 TRBV27 NA NA CASSSSSSYNEQFF TGTGCCAGCAGTAGTAGTAGCTCCTACAATGAGCAGTTCTTC
TRBJ2-5 TRBV14 NA NA CASSHSRRRREQETQYF TGTGCCAGCAGCCATTCCCGCAGGCGGAGGGAGCAAGAGACCCAGTACTTC
TRBJ2-1 TRBV11-2 NA TRBD2 CASSFSGGAFDEQFF TGTGCCAGCAGCTTTAGCGGGGGGGCCTTCGATGAGCAGTTCTTC
TRBJ2-7 TRBV7-9 NA TRBD1 CSSSSDRVEQYF TGTTCCAGCAGCTCAGACAGGGTCGAGCAGTACTTC
TRBJ1-5 TRBV6-1 NA NA CASSERSNQPQHF TGTGCCAGCAGTGAACGGTCGAATCAGCCCCAGCATTTT
TRBJ2-7 TRBV6-5 NA TRBD1 CASRPGQGSYEQYF TGTGCCAGCAGACCGGGACAGGGCTCCTACGAGCAGTACTTC
TRBJ1-4 TRBV6-6 NA NA CASSYSTAPREEKLFF TGTGCCAGCAGTTACTCGACTGCTCCGAGAGAGGAAAAACTGTTTTTT
TRBJ2-3 TRBV5-1 NA TRBD2 CASSSGLAGGPRTDTQYF TGCGCCAGCAGCTCAGGACTAGCGGGGGGGCCTAGGACAGATACGCAGTATTTT
TRBJ1-2 TRBV27 NA TRBD1 CASSETGYYGYTF TGTGCCAGCAGTGAGACAGGGTATTATGGCTACACCTTC
TRBJ1-5 TRBV6-1 NA TRBD1 CASRRGQINQPQHF TGTGCCAGCAGAAGGGGACAGATCAATCAGCCCCAGCATTTT
TRBJ1-1 TRBV20-1 NA NA CSAGRGEIAFF TGCAGTGCTGGGCGGGGGGAGATAGCTTTCTTT
TRBJ1-3 TRBV7-9 NA NA CASSPSSGNTIYF TGTGCCAGCAGCCCCAGCTCTGGAAACACCATATATTTT
TRBJ1-1 TRBV15 NA TRBD1 CATSTSPMDRASAFF TGTGCCACCAGCACCTCCCCCATGGACAGGGCATCAGCTTTCTTT